The source of this TCR beta chain is a study of response to subunit inactivated influenza vaccine. Study-level findings and limits: Authors proposed each seasonal influenza vaccination draws in few new T cells.

TCRdb passed the RT-PCR reads through MiXCR, listing each CDR3 protein once. The data show about 310,000 distinct CDR3 sequences, 20% to 25% seen once. This clonotype came up once. Its specificity is not known. The receptor was derived from a man aged 50 to 69 who received an inactivated influenza vaccine. The starting material was PBMCs from blood, obtained approximately 22 months after vaccination.

The CDR3 nucleotides read TGCAGCACGAACCCGGGGTCAAGCTCCTACAATGAGCAGTTCTTC. It is translated as CSTNPGSSSYNEQFF. The chain recombines TRBV29-1 with TRBJ2-1; weak D call: TRBD2 (5 bases). V gave up 8 bases and J gave up 0 bases, with 17 bases separating them. Germline CDR1 is SQVTM and CDR2 is ANQGSEA. There are 15 residues in the CDR3.